This T cell receptor beta chain was captured in a study of blood T cell repertoires in COVID-19. Turning to the study itself: Samples taken during acute and convalescent COVID-19 were collected in the United States, Italy and Spain.

As processed by the authors: Reference gene primer amplification in the assay estimated nucleated cell counts. The assay was immunoSEQ multiplex PCR, and TCRdb's table has in-frame clones only and misses some. For V, J and clone size, that table is used; D and trimming come from the DNA. In the table there are about 150,000 clones, over 80% of which are singletons. Residents of over 20 US areas, aged roughly 18 to 89 years, made up the participants. Cohort placement rested on clinical history that participants reported themselves. With 5 bases clipped from V and 8 bases from J, the junction kept 5 bases outside the gene matches. The germline CDR1 and CDR2 sequences are SEHNR and FQNEAQ (reference sequence). This CDR3 has 14 amino acids.

This chain uses TRBV7-9 with TRBJ1-6; 8 bases match TRBD1. Sequencing was performed on PBMCs or T cells enriched from blood (not recorded which). The source is a man aged 65 to 85 who had been exposed to COVID-19. Here the CDR3 DNA reads TGTGCCAGCAGCGGACAGGGTCGGGATTCACCCCTCCACTTT. Encoded protein: CASSGQGRDSPLHF. The variable domain in full, completed from reference TRBV7-9 and TRBJ1-6, reads DTGVSQNPRHKITKRGQNVTFRCDPISEHNRLYWYRQTLGQGPEFLTYFQNEAQLEKSRLLSDRFSAERPKGSFSTLEIQRTEQGDSAMYLCASSGQGRDSPLHFGNGTRLTVT.